Listed here is a single TCR beta chain. The data originate from a study of blood T cell repertoires in COVID-19. Assay used: immunoSEQ multiplex PCR; TCRdb lists only in-frame clones, some missing. The table lists 250,000 to 350,000 clones, 75% to 90% of them singletons, with 0.85% to 1% in the top ten. This sequence was found in a middle-aged woman who had recovered from COVID-19. The sequencing input was peripheral blood.

CDR3 DNA: TGTGCCAGCAGCCCTACAGGGGCGAGGGGGAGCACTGAAGCTTTCTTT. Its protein product is CASSPTGARGSTEAFF. V usage is TRBV6-2 or TRBV6-3 and J usage is TRBJ1-1; 7 bases fit TRBD1. The CDR3 is 16 residues long. Germline lookup yields CDR1 MNHEY and CDR2 SVGEGT. The trim removed 6 bases at V and 4 bases at J, leaving 14 bases unmatched.